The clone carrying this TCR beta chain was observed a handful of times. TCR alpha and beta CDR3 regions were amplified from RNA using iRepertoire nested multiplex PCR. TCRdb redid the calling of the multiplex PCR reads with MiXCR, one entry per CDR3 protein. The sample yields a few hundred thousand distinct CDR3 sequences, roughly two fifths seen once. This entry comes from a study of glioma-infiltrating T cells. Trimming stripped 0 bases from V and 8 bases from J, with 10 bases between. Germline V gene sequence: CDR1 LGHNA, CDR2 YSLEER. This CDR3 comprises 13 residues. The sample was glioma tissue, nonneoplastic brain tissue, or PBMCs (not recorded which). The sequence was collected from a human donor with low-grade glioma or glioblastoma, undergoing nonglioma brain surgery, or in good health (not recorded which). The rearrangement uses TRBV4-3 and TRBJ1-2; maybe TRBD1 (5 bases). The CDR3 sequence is CASSQDRVGGYTF. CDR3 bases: TGCGCCAGCAGCCAAGACAGGGTAGGAGGCTACACCTTC.